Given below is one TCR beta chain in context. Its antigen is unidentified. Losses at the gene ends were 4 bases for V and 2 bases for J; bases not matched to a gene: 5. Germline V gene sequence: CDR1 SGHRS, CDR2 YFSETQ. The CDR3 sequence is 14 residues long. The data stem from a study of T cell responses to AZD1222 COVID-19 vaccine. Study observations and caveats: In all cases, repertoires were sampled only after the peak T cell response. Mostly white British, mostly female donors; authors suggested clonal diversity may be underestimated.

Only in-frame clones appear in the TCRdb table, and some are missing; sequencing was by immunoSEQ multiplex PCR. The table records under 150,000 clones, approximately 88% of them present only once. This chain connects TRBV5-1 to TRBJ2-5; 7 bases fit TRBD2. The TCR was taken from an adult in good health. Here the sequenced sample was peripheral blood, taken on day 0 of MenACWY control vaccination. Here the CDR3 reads CASSPGGAQETQYF. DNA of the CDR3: TGCGCCAGCAGCCCGGGGGGAGCTCAAGAGACCCAGTACTTC.